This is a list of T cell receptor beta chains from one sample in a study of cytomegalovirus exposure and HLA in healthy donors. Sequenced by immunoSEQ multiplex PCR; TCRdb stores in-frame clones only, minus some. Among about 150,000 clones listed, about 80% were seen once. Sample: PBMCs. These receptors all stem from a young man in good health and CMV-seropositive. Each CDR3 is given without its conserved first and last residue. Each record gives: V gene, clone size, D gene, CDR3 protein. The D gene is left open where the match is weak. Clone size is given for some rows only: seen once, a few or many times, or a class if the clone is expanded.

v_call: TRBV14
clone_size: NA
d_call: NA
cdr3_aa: ASSQDPGDSYNEQF

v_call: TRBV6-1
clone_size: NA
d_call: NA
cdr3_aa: ASSQEGPGANVLT

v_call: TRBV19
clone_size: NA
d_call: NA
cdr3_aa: ASRPADRNEQF

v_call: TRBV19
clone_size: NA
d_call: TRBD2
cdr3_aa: ASSMDGRAFEGEQY

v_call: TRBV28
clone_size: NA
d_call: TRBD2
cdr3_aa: ASDPTSGRRNEQF

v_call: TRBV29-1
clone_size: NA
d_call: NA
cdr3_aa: SVDKTGSLYEQY

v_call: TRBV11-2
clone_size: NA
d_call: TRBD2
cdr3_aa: ASSSRTSGSSYEQY

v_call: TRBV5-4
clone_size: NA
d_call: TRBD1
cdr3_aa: ASSQGQPSSYEQY

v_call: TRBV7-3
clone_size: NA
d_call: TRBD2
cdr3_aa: ASSLISLAGNEQF

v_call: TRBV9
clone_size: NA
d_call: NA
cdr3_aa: ASSVAGQMTGNTIY

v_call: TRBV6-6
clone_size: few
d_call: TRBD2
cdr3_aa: ASSDRLAGAYEQY